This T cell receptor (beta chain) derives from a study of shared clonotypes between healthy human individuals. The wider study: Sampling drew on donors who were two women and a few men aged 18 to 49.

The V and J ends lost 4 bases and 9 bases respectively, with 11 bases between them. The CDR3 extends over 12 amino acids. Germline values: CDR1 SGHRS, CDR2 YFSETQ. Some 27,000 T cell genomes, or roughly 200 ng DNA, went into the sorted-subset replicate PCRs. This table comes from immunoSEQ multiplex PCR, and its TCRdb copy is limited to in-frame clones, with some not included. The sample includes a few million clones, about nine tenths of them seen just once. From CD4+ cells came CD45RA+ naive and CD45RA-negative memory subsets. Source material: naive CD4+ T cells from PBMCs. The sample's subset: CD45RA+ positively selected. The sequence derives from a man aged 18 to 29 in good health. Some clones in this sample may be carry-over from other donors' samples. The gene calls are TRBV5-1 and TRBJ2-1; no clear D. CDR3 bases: TGCGCCAGCAGCCCTGTAATTGGTGAGCAGTTCTTC. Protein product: CASSPVIGEQFF.